This TCR beta chain was sequenced in a study of response to subunit inactivated influenza vaccine. Study outcomes and limitations: Authors suggested seasonal influenza vaccinations each recruit few new T cells.

This clonotype was counted a few times. The antigen is unknown. Each CDR3 protein is one row after TCRdb ran MiXCR on the RT-PCR reads. There are approximately 230,000 distinct CDR3 sequences in the sample; 12% occur only once, and over 6.5% lies in the top ten. Germline V gene lookup returns CDR1 LGHNA and CDR2 YSLEER. CDR3 length: 19 residues. Trimming took 0 bases from V and 0 from J, leaving 18 bases between them. This receptor was identified in a man aged 50-59 years who received an inactivated influenza vaccine. The chain is built from TRBV4-3 and TRBJ1-3; weak D call: TRBD1 (6 bases). The sequencing used non-naive T cells sorted from PBMCs, collected around 14 days before vaccination. CDR3 DNA: TGCGCCAGCAGCCAAGAATGGGGGGCGGCTTTTCCCTCTGGAAACACCATATATTTT. This gives the protein CASSQEWGAAFPSGNTIYF.